This T cell receptor beta chain is from a study of OX40 agonist ivuxolimab in advanced cancers. Study summary: Recorded diagnoses for dose-escalation patients were hepatocellular carcinoma, melanoma, renal cell or head and neck cancer. Notes on the study in general: Specificity for antigen went undetermined in the expanded peripheral T cells. At doses 0.1 to 3.0 mg/kg, CD4+ and CD8+ clones expanded.

Trimming stripped 2 bases from V and 1 base from J, with 14 bases between. The germline gives CDR1 SGHVS, CDR2 FNYEAQ. This CDR3 contains 16 residues. With regard to this clone: Antigen unknown.

TCRdb's table, derived via immunoSEQ multiplex PCR, lists solely in-frame clones and lacks some. The repertoire has approximately 14,000 clones, 70% to 80% of them found once; the top ten carry approximately 15%. The receptor was derived from an adult with an advanced solid tumor such as melanoma, head and neck, liver or kidney cancer. This sequence joins TRBV7-6 and TRBJ1-1; TRBD1 might be the D (5 bases). The sample here was CD4+ or CD8+ T cells sorted from blood, taken in a trial of the OX40 agonist ivuxolimab. The CDR3 is CASSLITEGKNTEAFF. For the CDR3, the DNA is TGTGCCAGCAGCTTAATCACGGAGGGGAAGAACACTGAAGCTTTCTTT.